The next 12 T cell receptor beta chains were all read from a single sample in a study of T cells in Graves' hyperthyroidism and ophthalmopathy. Amplification yielded TCR beta CDR3 regions, with RNA transcripts as the source. During a first-round RT-PCR of the TCR CDR3, the HTBI primer set was used. TCRdb reanalysed the multiplex PCR reads using MiXCR and keeps one entry per CDR3 protein. The sample records about 500,000 distinct CDR3 sequences, around 15% being singletons. Sequenced sample: blood. The receptors derive from a woman in her 30s with Graves' ophthalmopathy.

This clonotype was found many times. This rearrangement joins TRBV20-1 to TRBJ2-3, with unresolved D. CDR3 length: 12 amino acids. The V end was cut by 3 bases, the J end by 3 bases, with 7 bases between. CDR1 and CDR2 (germline): DFQATT, SNEGSKA (reference sequence). In nucleotides, the CDR3 is TGCAGTGCTAGCGGGTATACAGATACGCAGTATTTT. It encodes CSASGYTDTQYF.

This clonotype appeared a few times. The V call is TRBV20-1, the J call TRBJ1-2, with 7 bases identical to TRBD1. Germline assignment: CDR1 DFQATT and CDR2 SNEGSKA (reference sequence). This CDR3 contains 15 residues. V shed 5 bases, J shed 0 bases, and the junction held 9 bases outside the gene matches. The CDR3 coding sequence is TGCAGTGCTCTCGGGACAGATCAAGCTAACTATGGCTACACCTTC. It encodes CSALGTDQANYGYTF.

This clonotype was counted only a few times. The V and J genes are TRBV3-1 and TRBJ1-2; D remains unclear. CDR1 is LGHDT, CDR2 YNNKEL, per germline (reference sequence). The length of the CDR3 is 15 residues. V dropped 1 base and J dropped 2 bases, with 11 bases sitting between them. CDR3: CASSQVFRENYGYTF. CDR3 nucleotide sequence: TGTGCCAGCAGCCAAGTATTCCGGGAAAACTATGGCTACACCTTC.

In this sample, this clonotype turned up many times. The rearrangement links TRBV18 to TRBJ2-3; D unclear. The CDR3 length is 14 residues. Germline-derived CDR1 and CDR2 are KGHSH and LQKENI. The V end lost 0 bases, the J end lost 1 base, and 5 bases lay between the germline ends. The CDR3 reads CASSPPVGTDTQYF. The CDR3 coding sequence is TGTGCCAGCTCACCACCGGTGGGCACAGATACGCAGTATTTT.

This clonotype was seen ten or more times. The chain is built from TRBV7-9 and TRBJ2-3, with 9 bases aligning to TRBD2. This CDR3 is 18 amino acids long. The trim removed 5 bases at V and 6 bases at J, leaving 18 bases unmatched. Per the germline V gene, CDR1 is SEHNR and CDR2 is FQNEAQ (reference sequence). CDR3 coding DNA: TGTGCCAGCAGCCTTAGGGGGTTAGCGGGAGAAATACAGGATACGCAGTATTTT. It translates to CASSLRGLAGEIQDTQYF.

This clonotype occurred a few times. The genes are TRBV12-5 and TRBJ2-1; no reliable D call. Trimming stripped 2 bases from V and 8 bases from J, with 4 bases between. This CDR3 has 11 residues. Germline assignment: CDR1 LGHNT and CDR2 FRNRAP. CDR3 sequence reads: CASGLSHEQFF. The DNA for the CDR3 is TGTGCTAGTGGTTTGTCTCATGAGCAGTTCTTC.

This clonotype was seen repeatedly, ten times or more. The chain uses TRBV28 and TRBJ2-7, with D hard to call. Germline CDR1 MDHEN, CDR2 SYDVKM. V was trimmed by 5 bases and J by 5 bases, leaving 10 bases between them. The length of the CDR3 is 12 residues. The CDR3 reads CASSPRLDEQYF. DNA of the CDR3: TGTGCCAGCAGTCCTAGACTCGACGAGCAGTACTTC. Looking up the rest from reference TRBV28 and TRBJ2-7 gives the full variable domain: DVKVTQSSRYLVKRTGEKVFLECVQDMDHENMFWYRQDPGLGLRLIYFSYDVKMKEKGDIPEGYSVSREKKERFSLILESASTNQTSMYLCASSPRLDEQYFGPGTRLTVT.

This chain links TRBV10-2 with TRBJ1-6; D not certain. The CDR3 spans 13 residues. Germline CDR1 reads WSHSY; CDR2 reads SAAADI. Deletions cut 2 bases from V and 3 bases from J, with 2 bases between. In nucleotides, the CDR3 is TGCGCCAGCAGTGAGGACTATAATTCACCCCTCCACTTT. It encodes CASSEDYNSPLHF.

This clonotype occurred a few times. This sequence joins TRBV7-8 and TRBJ1-5; D not certain. Germline CDR1 reads SGHVS; CDR2 reads FQNEAQ. The CDR3 has 16 amino acids. The germline V and J ends were trimmed by 1 base and 0 bases, with 10 bases remaining between them. In DNA form, the CDR3 reads TGTGCCAGCAGCTTAGGCGGAGGATATAGCAATCAGCCCCAGCATTTT. Its translation: CASSLGGGYSNQPQHF.

There are a few counts of this clonotype. This chain uses TRBV7-9 with TRBJ2-2; the D is unclear. The germline gives CDR1 SEHNR, CDR2 FQNEAQ (reference sequence). The CDR3 contains 14 residues. V lost 2 bases, J lost 5 bases, and 9 bases lay in between. CDR3 protein: CASSLTGRTGELFF. As DNA, the CDR3 is TGTGCCAGCAGCTTAACCGGTCGGACCGGGGAGCTGTTTTTT. Using reference TRBV7-9 and TRBJ2-2 for the parts outside the CDR3, the full variable domain is DTGVSQNPRHKITKRGQNVTFRCDPISEHNRLYWYRQTLGQGPEFLTYFQNEAQLEKSRLLSDRFSAERPKGSFSTLEIQRTEQGDSAMYLCASSLTGRTGELFFGEGSRLTVL.

V and J are TRBV14 and TRBJ1-2, with D perhaps TRBD1 (5 bases). Looked up from germline, CDR1 is SGHDN and CDR2 is FVKESK. Trimming stripped 2 bases from V and 4 bases from J, with 11 bases between. This CDR3 comprises 14 residues. CDR3: CASSQPTVLYGYTF. The DNA for the CDR3 is TGTGCCAGCAGCCAACCGACAGTCCTCTATGGCTACACCTTC.

This clonotype was seen ten or more times. The chain couples TRBV5-1 to TRBJ2-1; TRBD2 agrees at 11 bases. The CDR3 consists of 15 residues. CDR1 is SGHRS and CDR2 is YFSETQ in the germline V gene. J lost 9 bases, V lost 0 bases, and 5 bases had no gene match. CDR3: CASSLGLAGGGEQFF. CDR3 in DNA: TGCGCCAGCAGCTTGGGTCTAGCGGGAGGTGGTGAGCAGTTCTTC.